Many counts were recorded for the clone carrying this TCR beta chain. Its target is not known. Germline V gene lookup returns CDR1 SGHRS and CDR2 YFSETQ. The CDR3 totals 14 residues. V shed 7 bases and J 4 bases; nucleotides not matched to a gene: 7. This sample stems from a study of identical twins. The study, taken as a whole, reports: Insertions ran lower in abundant cord blood beta clonotypes, though not in memory repertoires. Shared out-of-frame alpha sequences (those common to twins) showed excess low generation probability.

A universal primer site arose from template switching, and cDNA bore unique molecular identifiers. TCRdb re-derived calls from the 5' RACE reads in MiXCR, one entry per CDR3 protein. The sample records 250,000 or so distinct CDR3 sequences, over 9.5% being singletons. This same sample was also part of a study on yellow fever vaccine responses in identical twins.

Sequencing input: memory (CD45RO+) T cells sorted from blood. The TCR sequence derives from a woman under 30 in good health. The chain uses TRBV5-1 and TRBJ2-3; TRBD2 aligns across 9 bases. The CDR3 region is CASQGGRASDTQYF. The CDR3 nucleotides are TGCGCCAGCCAGGGCGGGAGGGCCTCAGATACGCAGTATTTT.